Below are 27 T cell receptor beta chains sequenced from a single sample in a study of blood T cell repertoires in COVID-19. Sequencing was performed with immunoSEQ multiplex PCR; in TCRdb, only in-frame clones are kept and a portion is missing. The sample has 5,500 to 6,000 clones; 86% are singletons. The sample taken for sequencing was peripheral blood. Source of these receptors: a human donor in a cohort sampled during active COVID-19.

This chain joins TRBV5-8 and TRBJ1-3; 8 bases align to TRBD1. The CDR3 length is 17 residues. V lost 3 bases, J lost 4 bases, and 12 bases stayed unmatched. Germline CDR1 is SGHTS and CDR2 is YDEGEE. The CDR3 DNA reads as TGTGCCAGCAGCTCCCTGAGCCAGGGGGCGAGAGGAAACACCATATATTTT. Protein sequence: CASSSLSQGARGNTIYF.

The CDR3 bases are TGTGCCAGCAGCTTCGGGGTTATGAACACTGAAGCTTTCTTT. It yields the protein CASSFGVMNTEAFF. The chain has TRBV11-2 and TRBJ1-1; D is uncertain. Germline-derived CDR1 and CDR2 are SGHAT and FQNNGV. The CDR3 covers 14 residues. Trimming left V 3 bases short and J 0 bases short, with 8 bases between.

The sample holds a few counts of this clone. The CDR3 loop reads CAISTTSVHRGEQFF. DNA of the CDR3: TGTGCCATCAGCACTACTAGCGTCCACCGGGGTGAGCAGTTCTTC. This chain connects TRBV10-3 to TRBJ2-1; 7 nucleotides align to TRBD2. The CDR3 covers 15 residues. CDR1 is ENHRY and CDR2 is SYGVKD in the germline V gene. J was trimmed by 9 bases and V by 6 bases; bases with no gene match: 14.

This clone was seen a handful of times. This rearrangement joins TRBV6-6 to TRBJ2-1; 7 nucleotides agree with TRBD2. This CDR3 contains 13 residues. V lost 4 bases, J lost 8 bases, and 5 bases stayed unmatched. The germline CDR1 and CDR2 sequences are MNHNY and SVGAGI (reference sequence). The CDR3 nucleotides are TGTGCCAGCAGTTTCCCTAGCGGTGATGAGCAGTTCTTC. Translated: CASSFPSGDEQFF.

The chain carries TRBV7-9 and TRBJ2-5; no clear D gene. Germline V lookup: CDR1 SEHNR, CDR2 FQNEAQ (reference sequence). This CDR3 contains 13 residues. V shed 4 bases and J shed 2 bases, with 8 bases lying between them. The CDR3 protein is CASSSSMQETQYF. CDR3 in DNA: TGTGCCAGCAGCTCCTCTATGCAAGAGACCCAGTACTTC.

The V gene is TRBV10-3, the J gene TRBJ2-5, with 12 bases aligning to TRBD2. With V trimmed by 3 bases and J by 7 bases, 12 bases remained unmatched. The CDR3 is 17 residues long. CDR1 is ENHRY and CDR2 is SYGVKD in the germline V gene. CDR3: CAISEMSSGGVKGTQYF. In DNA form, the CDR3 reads TGTGCCATCAGTGAAATGTCTAGCGGGGGGGTAAAGGGGACCCAGTACTTC.

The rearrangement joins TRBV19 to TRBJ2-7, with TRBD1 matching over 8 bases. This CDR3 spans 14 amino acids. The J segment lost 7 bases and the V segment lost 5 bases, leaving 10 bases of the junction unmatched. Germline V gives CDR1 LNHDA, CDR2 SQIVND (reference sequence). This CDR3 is CASSPGTGFMEQYF. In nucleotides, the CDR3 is TGTGCCAGTAGTCCCGGGACAGGCTTTATGGAGCAGTACTTC.

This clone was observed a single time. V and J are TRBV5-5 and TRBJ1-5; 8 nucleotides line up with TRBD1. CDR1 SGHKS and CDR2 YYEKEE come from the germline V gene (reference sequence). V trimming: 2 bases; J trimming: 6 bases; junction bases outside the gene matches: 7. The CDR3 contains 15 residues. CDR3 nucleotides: TGTGCCAGCAGCTTCGCAGACAGGGGCGGTCAGCCCCAGCATTTT. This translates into CASSFADRGGQPQHF. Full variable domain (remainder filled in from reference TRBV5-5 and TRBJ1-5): DAGVTQSPTHLIKTRGQQVTLRCSPISGHKSVSWYQQVLGQGPQFIFQYYEKEERGRGNFPDRFSARQFPNYSSELNVNALLLGDSALYLCASSFADRGGQPQHFGDGTRLSIL.

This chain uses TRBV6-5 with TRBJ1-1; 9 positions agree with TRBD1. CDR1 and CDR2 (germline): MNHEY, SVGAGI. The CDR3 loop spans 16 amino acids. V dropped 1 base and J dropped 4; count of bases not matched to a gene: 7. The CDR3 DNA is TGTGCCAGCAGTTACTTCGACAGGGGGGCGATCACTGAAGCTTTCTTT. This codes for CASSYFDRGAITEAFF.

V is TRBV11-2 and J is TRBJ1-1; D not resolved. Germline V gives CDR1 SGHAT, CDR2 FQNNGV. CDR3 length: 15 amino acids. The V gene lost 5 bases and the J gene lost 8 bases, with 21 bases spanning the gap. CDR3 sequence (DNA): TGTGCCAGCAGCCCTACGCGGGGAGGCTATGGCGAAGCTTTCTTT. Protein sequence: CASSPTRGGYGEAFF.

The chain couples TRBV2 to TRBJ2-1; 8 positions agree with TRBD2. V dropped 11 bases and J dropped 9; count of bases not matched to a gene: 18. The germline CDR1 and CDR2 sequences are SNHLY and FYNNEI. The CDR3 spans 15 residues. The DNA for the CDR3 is TGTGCCGGAAAGACCGGGACTAGTGGATACGCTGAGCAGTTCTTC. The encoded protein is CAGKTGTSGYAEQFF. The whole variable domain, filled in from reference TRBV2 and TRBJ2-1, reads EPEVTQTPSHQVTQMGQEVILRCVPISNHLYFYWYRQILGQKVEFLVSFYNNEISEKSEIFDDQFSVERPDGSNFTLKIRSTKLEDSAMYFCAGKTGTSGYAEQFFGPGTRLTVL.

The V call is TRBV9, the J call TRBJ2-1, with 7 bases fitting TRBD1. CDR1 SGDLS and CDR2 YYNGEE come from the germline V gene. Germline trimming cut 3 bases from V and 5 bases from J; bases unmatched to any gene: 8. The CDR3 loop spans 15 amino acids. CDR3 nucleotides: TGTGCCAGCAGCGCACTCGAGGACAGGAACAATGAGCAGTTCTTC. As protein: CASSALEDRNNEQFF. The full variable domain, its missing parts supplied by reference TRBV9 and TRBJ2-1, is DSGVTQTPKHLITATGQRVTLRCSPRSGDLSVYWYQQSLDQGLQFLIQYYNGEERAKGNILERFSAQQFPDLHSELNLSSLELGDSALYFCASSALEDRNNEQFFGPGTRLTVL.

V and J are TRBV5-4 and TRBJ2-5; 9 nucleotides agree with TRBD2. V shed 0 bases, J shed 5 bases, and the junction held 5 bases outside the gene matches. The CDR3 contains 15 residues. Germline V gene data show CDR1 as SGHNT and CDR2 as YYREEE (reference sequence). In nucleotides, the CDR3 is TGTGCCAGCAGCTTGGCTAGCGGGGCGAGGGAGACCCAGTACTTC. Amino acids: CASSLASGARETQYF.

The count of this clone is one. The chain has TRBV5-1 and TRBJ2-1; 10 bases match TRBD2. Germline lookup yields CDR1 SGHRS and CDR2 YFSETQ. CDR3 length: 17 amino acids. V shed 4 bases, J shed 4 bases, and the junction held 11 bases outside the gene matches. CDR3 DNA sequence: TGCGCCAGCAGCCCACTTGGGCCAGCGGGGGGGTACAATGAGCAGTTCTTC. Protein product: CASSPLGPAGGYNEQFF.

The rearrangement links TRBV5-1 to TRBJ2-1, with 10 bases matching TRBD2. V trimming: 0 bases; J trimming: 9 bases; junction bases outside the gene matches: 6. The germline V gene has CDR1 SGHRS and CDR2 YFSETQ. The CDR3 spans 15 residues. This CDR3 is CASSLGSGGAGEQFF. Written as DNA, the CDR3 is TGCGCCAGCAGCTTGGGGAGCGGGGGGGCAGGTGAGCAGTTCTTC.

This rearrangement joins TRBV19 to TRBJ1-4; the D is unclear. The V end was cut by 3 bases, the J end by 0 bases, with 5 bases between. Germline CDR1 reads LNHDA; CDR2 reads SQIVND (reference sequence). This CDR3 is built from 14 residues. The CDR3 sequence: CASSITATNEKLFF. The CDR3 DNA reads TGTGCCAGTAGTATCACGGCAACTAATGAAAAACTGTTTTTT.

The CDR3 region is CASRRDRGYPEAFF. The CDR3 DNA reads TGTGCCAGCAGAAGGGACAGGGGTTACCCTGAAGCTTTCTTT. The chain carries TRBV2 and TRBJ1-1; 10 bases match TRBD1. CDR1 is SNHLY, CDR2 FYNNEI, per germline. After removal of 6 bases from V and 6 bases from J, the junction contained 7 bases not matched to a gene. The CDR3 has 14 residues.

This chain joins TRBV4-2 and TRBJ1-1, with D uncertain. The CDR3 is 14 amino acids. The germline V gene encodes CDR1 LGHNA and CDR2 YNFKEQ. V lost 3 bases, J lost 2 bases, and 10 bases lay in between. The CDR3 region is CASSHNTPNTEAFF. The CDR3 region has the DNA TGTGCCAGCAGCCACAACACACCTAACACTGAAGCTTTCTTT.

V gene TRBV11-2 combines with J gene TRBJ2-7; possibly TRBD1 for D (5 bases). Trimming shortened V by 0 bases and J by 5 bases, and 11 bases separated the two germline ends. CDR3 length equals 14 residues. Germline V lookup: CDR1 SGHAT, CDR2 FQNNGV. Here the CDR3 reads CASSLETVFNEQYF. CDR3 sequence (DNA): TGTGCCAGCAGCTTAGAGACAGTCTTCAACGAGCAGTACTTC.

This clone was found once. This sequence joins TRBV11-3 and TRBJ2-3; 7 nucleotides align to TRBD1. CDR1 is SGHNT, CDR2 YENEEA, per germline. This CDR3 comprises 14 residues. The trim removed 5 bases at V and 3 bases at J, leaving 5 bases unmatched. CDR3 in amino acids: CASSTGTATDTQYF. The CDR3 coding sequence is TGTGCCAGCAGCACCGGGACAGCAACAGATACGCAGTATTTT.

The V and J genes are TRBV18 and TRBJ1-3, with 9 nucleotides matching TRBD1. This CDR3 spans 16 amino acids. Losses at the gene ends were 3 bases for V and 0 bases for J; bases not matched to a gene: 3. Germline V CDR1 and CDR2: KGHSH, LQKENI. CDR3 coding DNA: TGTGCCAGCTCACCCTCGACAGGGGGCTCTGGAAACACCATATATTTT. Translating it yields CASSPSTGGSGNTIYF.

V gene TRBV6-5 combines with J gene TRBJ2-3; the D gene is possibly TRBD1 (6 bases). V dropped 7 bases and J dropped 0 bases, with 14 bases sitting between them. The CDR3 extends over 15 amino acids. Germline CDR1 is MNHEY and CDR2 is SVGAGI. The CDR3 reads CASTSGVKSTDTQYF. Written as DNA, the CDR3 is TGTGCCAGCACCTCAGGGGTCAAAAGCACAGATACGCAGTATTTT.

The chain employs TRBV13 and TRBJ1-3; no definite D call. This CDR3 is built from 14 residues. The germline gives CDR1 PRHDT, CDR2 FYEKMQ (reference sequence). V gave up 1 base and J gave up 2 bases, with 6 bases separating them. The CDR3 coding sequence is TGTGCCAGCAGCTTAGACACGACTGGAAACACCATATATTTT. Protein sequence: CASSLDTTGNTIYF. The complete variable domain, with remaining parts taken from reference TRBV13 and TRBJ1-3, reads AAGVIQSPRHLIKEKRETATLKCYPIPRHDTVYWYQQGPGQDPQFLISFYEKMQSDKGSIPDRFSAQQFSDYHSELNMSSLELGDSALYFCASSLDTTGNTIYFGEGSWLTVV.

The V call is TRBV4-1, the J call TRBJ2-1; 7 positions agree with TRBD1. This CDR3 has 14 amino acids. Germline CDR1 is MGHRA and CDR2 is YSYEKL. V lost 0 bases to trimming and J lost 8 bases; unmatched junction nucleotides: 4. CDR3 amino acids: CASSQEQGKDEQFF. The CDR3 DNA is TGCGCCAGCAGCCAAGAACAGGGGAAGGATGAGCAGTTCTTC.

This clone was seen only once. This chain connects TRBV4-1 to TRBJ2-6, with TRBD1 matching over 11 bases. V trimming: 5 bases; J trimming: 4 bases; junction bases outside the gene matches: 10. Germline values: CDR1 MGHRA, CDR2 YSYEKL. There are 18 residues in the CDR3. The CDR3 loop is CASSTPDRGPMGANVLTF. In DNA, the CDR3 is TGCGCCAGCAGCACTCCGGACAGGGGGCCAATGGGGGCCAACGTCCTGACTTTC.

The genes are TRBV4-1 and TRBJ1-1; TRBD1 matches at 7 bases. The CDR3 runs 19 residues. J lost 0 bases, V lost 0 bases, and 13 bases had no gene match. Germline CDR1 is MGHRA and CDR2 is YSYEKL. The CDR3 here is CASSQDAGTVFSMNTEAFF. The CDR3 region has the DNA TGCGCCAGCAGCCAAGATGCCGGGACAGTATTTTCCATGAACACTGAAGCTTTCTTT.

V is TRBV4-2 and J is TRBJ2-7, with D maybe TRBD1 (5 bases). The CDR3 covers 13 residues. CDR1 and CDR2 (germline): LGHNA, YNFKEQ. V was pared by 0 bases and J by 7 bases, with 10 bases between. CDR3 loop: CASSQDDREEQYF. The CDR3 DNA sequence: TGTGCCAGCAGCCAAGATGACAGAGAGGAGCAGTACTTC.